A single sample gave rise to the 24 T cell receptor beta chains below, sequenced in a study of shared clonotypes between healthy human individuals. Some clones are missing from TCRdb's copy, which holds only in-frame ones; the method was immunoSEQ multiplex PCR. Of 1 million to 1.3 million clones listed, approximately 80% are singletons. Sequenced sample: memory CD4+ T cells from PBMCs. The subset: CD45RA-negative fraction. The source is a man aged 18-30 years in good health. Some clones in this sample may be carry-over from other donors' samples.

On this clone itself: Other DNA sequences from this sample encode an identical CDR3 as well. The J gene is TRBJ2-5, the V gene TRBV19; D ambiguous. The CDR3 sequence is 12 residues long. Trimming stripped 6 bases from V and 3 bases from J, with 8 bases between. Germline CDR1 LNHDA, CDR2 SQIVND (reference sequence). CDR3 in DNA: TGTGCCAGTAGCCCTGGGGAAGAGACCCAGTACTTC. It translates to CASSPGEETQYF.

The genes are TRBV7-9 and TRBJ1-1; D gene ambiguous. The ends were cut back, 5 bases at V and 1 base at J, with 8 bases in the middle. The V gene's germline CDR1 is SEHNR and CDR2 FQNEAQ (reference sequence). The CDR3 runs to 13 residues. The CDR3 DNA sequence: TGTGCCAGCAGCGTCGATCAGAACACTGAAGCTTTCTTT. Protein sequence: CASSVDQNTEAFF.

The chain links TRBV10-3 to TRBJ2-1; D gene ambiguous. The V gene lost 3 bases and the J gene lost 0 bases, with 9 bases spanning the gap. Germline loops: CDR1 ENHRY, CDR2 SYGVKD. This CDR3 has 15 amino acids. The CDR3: CAISDGRPSYNEQFF. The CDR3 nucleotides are TGTGCCATCAGTGATGGGCGGCCCTCCTACAATGAGCAGTTCTTC.

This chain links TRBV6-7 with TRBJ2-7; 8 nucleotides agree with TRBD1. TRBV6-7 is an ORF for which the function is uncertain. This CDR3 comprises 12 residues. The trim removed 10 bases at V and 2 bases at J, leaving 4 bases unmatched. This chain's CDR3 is CATVTGAYEQYF. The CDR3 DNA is TGTGCCACTGTGACAGGGGCCTACGAGCAGTACTTC.

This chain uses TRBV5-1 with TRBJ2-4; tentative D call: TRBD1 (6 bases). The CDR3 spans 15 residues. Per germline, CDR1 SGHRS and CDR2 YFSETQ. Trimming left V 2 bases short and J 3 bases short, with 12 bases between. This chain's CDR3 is CASSFLQGDKNIQYF. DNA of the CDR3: TGCGCCAGCAGCTTCCTACAGGGTGACAAAAACATTCAGTACTTC.

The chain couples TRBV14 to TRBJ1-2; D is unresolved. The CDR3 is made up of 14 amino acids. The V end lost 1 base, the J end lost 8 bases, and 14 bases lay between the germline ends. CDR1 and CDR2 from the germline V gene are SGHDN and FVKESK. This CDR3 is CASSQGFGVEGYTF. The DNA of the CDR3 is TGTGCCAGCAGCCAAGGGTTCGGGGTGGAGGGCTACACCTTC.

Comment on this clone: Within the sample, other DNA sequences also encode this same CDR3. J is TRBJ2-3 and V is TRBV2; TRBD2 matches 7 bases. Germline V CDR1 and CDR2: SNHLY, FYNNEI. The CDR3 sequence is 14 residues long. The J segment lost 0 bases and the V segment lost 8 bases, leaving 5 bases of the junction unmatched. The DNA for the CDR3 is TGTGCCAGCCGCGCTAGCGGTAGCACAGATACGCAGTATTTT. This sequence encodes CASRASGSTDTQYF.

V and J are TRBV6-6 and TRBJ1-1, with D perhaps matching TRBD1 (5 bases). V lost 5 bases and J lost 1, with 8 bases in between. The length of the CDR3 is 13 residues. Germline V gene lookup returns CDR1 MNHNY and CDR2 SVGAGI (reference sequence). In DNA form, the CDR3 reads TGTGCCAGCAGTGGACAATGGAACACTGAAGCTTTCTTT. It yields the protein CASSGQWNTEAFF.

CDR3 region: CASSTMGNEQFF. In nucleotides, the CDR3 is TGCGCCAGCAGCACCATGGGGAATGAGCAGTTCTTC. The chain combines TRBV5-1 with TRBJ2-1; D call uncertain. The CDR3 covers 12 residues. V dropped 4 bases and J dropped 7 bases, with 9 bases sitting between them. Germline V gene lookup returns CDR1 SGHRS and CDR2 YFSETQ.

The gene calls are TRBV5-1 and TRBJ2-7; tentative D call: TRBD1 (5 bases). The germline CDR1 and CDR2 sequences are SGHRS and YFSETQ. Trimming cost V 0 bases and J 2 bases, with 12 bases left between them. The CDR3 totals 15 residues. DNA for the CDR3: TGCGCCAGCAGCTTGGTCACAGGTTCGGCCTACGAGCAGTACTTC. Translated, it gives CASSLVTGSAYEQYF.

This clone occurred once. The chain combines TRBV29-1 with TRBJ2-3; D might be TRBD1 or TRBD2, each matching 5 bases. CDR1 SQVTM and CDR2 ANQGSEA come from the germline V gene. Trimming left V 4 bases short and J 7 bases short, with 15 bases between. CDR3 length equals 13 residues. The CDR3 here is CSVGRAREHTQYF. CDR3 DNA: TGCAGCGTTGGTCGTGCCAGGGAGCATACGCAGTATTTT.

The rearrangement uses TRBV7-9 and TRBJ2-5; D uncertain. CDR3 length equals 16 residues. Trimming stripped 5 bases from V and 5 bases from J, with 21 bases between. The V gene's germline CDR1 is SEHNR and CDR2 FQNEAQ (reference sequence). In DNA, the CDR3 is TGTGCCAGCAGCCTAGAGACGTTTATCCGGGCGGAGACCCAGTACTTC. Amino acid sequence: CASSLETFIRAETQYF.

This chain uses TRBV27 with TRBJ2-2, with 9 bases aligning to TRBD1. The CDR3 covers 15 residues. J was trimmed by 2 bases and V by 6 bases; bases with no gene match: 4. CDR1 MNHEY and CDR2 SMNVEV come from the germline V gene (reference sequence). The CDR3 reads CASRLGQGNTGELFF. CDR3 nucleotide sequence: TGTGCCAGCAGATTGGGACAGGGAAACACCGGGGAGCTGTTTTTT.

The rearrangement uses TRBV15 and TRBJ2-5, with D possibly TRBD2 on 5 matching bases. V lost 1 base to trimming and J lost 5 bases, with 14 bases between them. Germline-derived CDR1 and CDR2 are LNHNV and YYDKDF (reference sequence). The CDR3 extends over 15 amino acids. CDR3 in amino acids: CATSRGGGQRETQYF. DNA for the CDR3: TGTGCCACCAGCAGAGGTGGAGGTCAACGGGAGACCCAGTACTTC.

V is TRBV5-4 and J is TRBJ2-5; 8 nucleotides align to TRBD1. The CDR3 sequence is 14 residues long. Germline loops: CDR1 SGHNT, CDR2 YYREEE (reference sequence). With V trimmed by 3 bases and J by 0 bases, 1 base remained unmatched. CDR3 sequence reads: CASSSGQDQETQYF. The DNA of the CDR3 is TGTGCCAGCAGCTCGGGACAGGACCAAGAGACCCAGTACTTC.

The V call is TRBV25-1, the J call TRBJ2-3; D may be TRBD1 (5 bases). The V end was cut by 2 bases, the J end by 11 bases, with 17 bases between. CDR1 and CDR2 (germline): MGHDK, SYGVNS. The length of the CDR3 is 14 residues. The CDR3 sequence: CASSEMTAIPKQYF. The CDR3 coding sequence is TGTGCCAGCAGTGAAATGACAGCAATCCCCAAGCAGTATTTT.

This chain's CDR3 is CASSLLGGMNTEAFF. CDR3 DNA: TGTGCCAGCAGCCTCCTGGGGGGTATGAACACTGAAGCTTTCTTT. The chain recombines TRBV6-1 with TRBJ1-1, with D maybe TRBD1 (5 bases). The V end lost 6 bases, the J end lost 0 bases, and 14 bases lay between the germline ends. From germline, CDR1 is MNHNS and CDR2 SASEGT. This CDR3 is built from 15 residues.

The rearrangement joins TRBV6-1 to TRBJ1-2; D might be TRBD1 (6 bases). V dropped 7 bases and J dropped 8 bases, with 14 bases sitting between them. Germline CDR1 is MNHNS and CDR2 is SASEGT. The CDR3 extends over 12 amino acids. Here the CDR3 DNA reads TGTGCCAGCAAACAGGGAATGGGCGGCTACACCTTC. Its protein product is CASKQGMGGYTF.

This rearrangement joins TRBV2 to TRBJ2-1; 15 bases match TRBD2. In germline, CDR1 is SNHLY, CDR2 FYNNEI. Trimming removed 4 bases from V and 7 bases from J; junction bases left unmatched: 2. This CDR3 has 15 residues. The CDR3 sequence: CASSGTSGRANEQFF. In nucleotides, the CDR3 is TGTGCCAGCAGTGGGACTAGCGGGAGGGCTAATGAGCAGTTCTTC.

CDR3 region: CASSYGGGGREKLFF. CDR3 nucleotide sequence: TGTGCCAGCAGTTACGGCGGCGGGGGACGAGAAAAACTGTTTTTT. The chain links TRBV6-5 to TRBJ1-4, with D maybe TRBD1 (5 bases). Trimming cost V 2 bases and J 8 bases, with 15 bases left between them. Germline V CDR1 and CDR2: MNHEY, SVGAGI. The CDR3 runs to 15 residues.

The CDR3 is CASSQEVRLAGAYEQYF. The CDR3 nucleotides are TGTGCCAGCAGCCAAGAGGTCAGACTAGCGGGAGCCTACGAGCAGTACTTC. The rearrangement uses TRBV4-2 and TRBJ2-7, with TRBD2 matching 12 bases. CDR3 length: 17 amino acids. The V gene end was trimmed by 0 bases and the J gene end by 2 bases; junction bases not matched to a gene: 5. Germline CDR1 LGHNA, CDR2 YNFKEQ.

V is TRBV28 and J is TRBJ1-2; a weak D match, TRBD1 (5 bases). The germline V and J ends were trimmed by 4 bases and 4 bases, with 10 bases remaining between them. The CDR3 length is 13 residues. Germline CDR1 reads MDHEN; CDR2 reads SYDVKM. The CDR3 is CASSSGSTYGYTF. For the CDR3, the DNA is TGTGCCAGCAGTTCAGGGTCGACCTATGGCTACACCTTC.

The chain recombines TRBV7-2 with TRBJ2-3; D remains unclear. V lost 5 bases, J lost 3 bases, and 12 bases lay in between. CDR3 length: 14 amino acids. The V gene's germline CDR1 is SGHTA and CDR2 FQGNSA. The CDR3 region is CASSREVKTDTQYF. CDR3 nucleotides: TGTGCCAGCAGCAGAGAGGTAAAGACAGATACGCAGTATTTT.

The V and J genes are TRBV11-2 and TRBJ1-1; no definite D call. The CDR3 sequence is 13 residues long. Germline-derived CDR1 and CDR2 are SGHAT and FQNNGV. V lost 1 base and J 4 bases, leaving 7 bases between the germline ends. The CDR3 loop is CASSLAFGTEAFF. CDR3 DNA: TGTGCCAGCAGCTTAGCCTTCGGCACTGAAGCTTTCTTT.